This paragraph reports one T cell receptor (beta chain). The antigen is undetermined. V lost 8 bases, J lost 0 bases, and 17 bases lay in between. There are 16 residues in the CDR3. Germline V gene data show CDR1 as SGHDN and CDR2 as FVKESK. Here immunoSEQ multiplex PCR was the method, and the copy in TCRdb shows in-frame clones only, minus some. The sample contains roughly 50,000 clones, 95% to 97% of which appear only once. This sample is drawn from a study of siplizumab effects on memory and regulatory T cells. General observations from the study: Proof of suppressive function in proliferating Tregs from siplizumab cultures was not established. Alloreactive sequences whose origin lay in unstimulated CD4+ memory cells were significantly reduced by siplizumab. Sequences below about 10^-5 frequency were poorly captured, limiting mapping of alloreactive clones.

The chain carries TRBV14 and TRBJ2-1; D might be TRBD1 or TRBD2, each matching 5 bases. Sample: naive CD4+ T cells sorted from blood. This clonotype was sampled from a human donor in good health. The DNA for the CDR3 is TGTGCCAGCGATGATTCGGGGCTGAGCTCCTACAATGAGCAGTTCTTC. This translates into CASDDSGLSSYNEQFF.